The 26 T cell receptor beta chains given below trace back to one sample, sequenced in a study of PD-1 blockade in classical Hodgkin lymphoma. The protocol was immunoSEQ multiplex PCR, while the TCRdb copy is restricted to in-frame clones and leaves out a portion. Of 20,000 to 25,000 clones in the sample, roughly 72% were seen once. Relapse was seen in all patients after autologous stem cell transplantation, and brentuximab vedotin exposure was variable. This specimen consisted of peripheral blood mononuclear cells (PBMCs), obtained at baseline. The source of these receptors is a human donor with classical Hodgkin lymphoma.

The chain uses TRBV25-1 and TRBJ1-4; 8 positions agree with TRBD1. This CDR3 comprises 17 residues. CDR1 and CDR2 (germline): MGHDK, SYGVNS. V lost 0 bases and J lost 8; bases outside the gene matches: 11. CDR3 sequence reads: CASSEYIQETGDEKLFF. The CDR3 DNA follows: TGTGCCAGCAGTGAATATATTCAGGAGACAGGGGACGAAAAACTGTTTTTT.

This clone was detected once. The chain couples TRBV12-5 to TRBJ2-1; 7 bases line up with TRBD1. The CDR3 is made up of 15 amino acids. The V gene's germline CDR1 is LGHNT and CDR2 FRNRAP. V lost 0 bases and J lost 6; bases outside the gene matches: 5. The CDR3 sequence is CASGLVGDRGNEQFF. In nucleotides, the CDR3 is TGTGCTAGTGGTTTGGTGGGGGACAGAGGCAATGAGCAGTTCTTC. Full variable domain (outside the CDR3, taken from reference TRBV12-5 and TRBJ2-1): DARVTQTPRHKVTEMGQEVTMRCQPILGHNTVFWYRQTMMQGLELLAYFRNRAPLDDSGMPKDRFSAEMPDATLATLKIQPSEPRDSAVYFCASGLVGDRGNEQFFGPGTRLTVL.

The J gene is TRBJ2-7, the V gene TRBV9; tentatively, D is TRBD1 (6 bases). This CDR3 contains 13 residues. V dropped 0 bases and J dropped 6 bases, with 10 bases sitting between them. The V gene's germline CDR1 is SGDLS and CDR2 YYNGEE. As DNA, the CDR3 is TGTGCCAGCAGCGTAGATCTCAGGGGCGAGCAGTACTTC. The encoded protein is CASSVDLRGEQYF.

The chain joins TRBV27 to TRBJ2-3, with D possibly being TRBD2 (6 bases). The germline V gene encodes CDR1 MNHEY and CDR2 SMNVEV (reference sequence). This CDR3 has 17 amino acids. Trimming shortened V by 5 bases and J by 0 bases, and 18 bases separated the two germline ends. This chain's CDR3 is CASSPGGPFPSTDTQYF. CDR3 bases: TGTGCCAGCAGTCCCGGGGGTCCCTTTCCTAGCACAGATACGCAGTATTTT.

The chain uses TRBV19 and TRBJ1-2, with 9 bases that match TRBD1. The CDR3 runs to 16 residues. With 6 bases clipped from V and 5 bases from J, the junction kept 13 bases outside the gene matches. The germline gives CDR1 LNHDA, CDR2 SQIVND (reference sequence). The CDR3 loop is CASRALRGQGPYGYTF. The CDR3 coding sequence is TGTGCCAGTAGGGCACTGAGGGGACAGGGCCCTTATGGCTACACCTTC.

This clone was seen a handful of times. The chain joins TRBV11-3 to TRBJ2-3, with D possibly TRBD1 on 6 matching bases. Trimming took off 5 bases at V and 1 base at J, with 16 bases between the two ends. Germline CDR1 SGHNT, CDR2 YENEEA. The CDR3 is 16 residues long. The CDR3 is CASSSTGTHGTDTQYF. As DNA, the CDR3 is TGTGCCAGCAGCAGCACCGGGACACACGGCACAGATACGCAGTATTTT.

V and J are TRBV13 and TRBJ1-2, with TRBD1 as a possible D gene (6 bases). V dropped 10 bases and J dropped 1 base, with 13 bases sitting between them. There are 13 residues in the CDR3. The germline V gene has CDR1 PRHDT and CDR2 FYEKMQ (reference sequence). Here the CDR3 DNA reads TGTGCCACCACGGACAGCGTTAACTATGGCTACACCTTC. It is translated as CATTDSVNYGYTF.

This clone was observed a few times. This chain joins TRBV27 and TRBJ2-7, with D unclear. Germline CDR1 MNHEY, CDR2 SMNVEV (reference sequence). The CDR3 is made up of 13 amino acids. Trimming took 4 bases from V and 4 from J, leaving 11 bases between them. The CDR3 spells CASSYNTRYEQYF. The CDR3 DNA reads TGTGCCAGCAGTTATAACACCCGATACGAGCAGTACTTC.

The rearrangement links TRBV10-1 to TRBJ2-1; a weak D match, TRBD1 (6 bases). The CDR3 totals 15 residues. Germline CDR1 is WNHNN and CDR2 is SYGVQD (reference sequence). The germline V and J ends were trimmed by 3 bases and 4 bases, with 13 bases remaining between them. The CDR3 DNA sequence: TGCGCCAGCAGTGATTTTGCCCAGGGGTACAATGAGCAGTTCTTC. It translates to CASSDFAQGYNEQFF.

The J gene is TRBJ2-6, the V gene TRBV28; TRBD1 matches at 9 bases. Trimming at V came to 6 bases and at J to 0 bases, leaving 9 bases not matched to a gene. The CDR3 sequence is 18 residues long. Germline V gene sequence: CDR1 MDHEN, CDR2 SYDVKM. For the CDR3, the DNA is TGTGCCAGCAGGCTCCGGGACAGGGTGGACTCTGGGGCCAACGTCCTGACTTTC. This encodes CASRLRDRVDSGANVLTF. The variable domain in full, with the rest retrieved from reference TRBV28 and TRBJ2-6, is DVKVTQSSRYLVKRTGEKVFLECVQDMDHENMFWYRQDPGLGLRLIYFSYDVKMKEKGDIPEGYSVSREKKERFSLILESASTNQTSMYLCASRLRDRVDSGANVLTFGAGSRLTVL.

In this sample, this clone turned up once. The chain is built from TRBV19 and TRBJ1-1; D not certain. Germline CDR1 reads LNHDA; CDR2 reads SQIVND (reference sequence). The V end was cut by 9 bases, the J end by 7 bases, with 24 bases between. CDR3 length equals 15 residues. The CDR3 nucleotides are TGTGCCAGCCACCCCCGGGAAGCTTCATCCAGTGAAGCTTTCTTT. Its protein is CASHPREASSSEAFF.

The chain uses TRBV4-3 and TRBJ2-7; D is undetermined. The CDR3 loop spans 12 amino acids. Germline-derived CDR1 and CDR2 are LGHNA and YSLEER. V lost 2 bases and J lost 4, with 6 bases in between. CDR3 loop: CASSQNGYEQYF. In DNA form, the CDR3 reads TGCGCCAGCAGCCAAAACGGGTACGAGCAGTACTTC.

V gene TRBV6-1 combines with J gene TRBJ1-1; D gene uncertain. The germline V gene encodes CDR1 MNHNS and CDR2 SASEGT. Trimming left V 6 bases short and J 6 bases short, with 11 bases between. The CDR3 covers 12 residues. CDR3 amino acids: CASSVGVSEAFF. CDR3 DNA sequence: TGTGCCAGCAGCGTCGGAGTGTCTGAAGCTTTCTTT.

This clone occurred a few times. The J gene is TRBJ2-5, the V gene TRBV5-8; no firm D call. This CDR3 spans 14 amino acids. CDR1 is SGHTS and CDR2 is YDEGEE in the germline V gene. Trimming removed 4 bases from V and 0 bases from J, with 10 bases in between. In nucleotides, the CDR3 is TGTGCCAGCAGCCCGTCAGTGTACCAAGAGACCCAGTACTTC. Translated: CASSPSVYQETQYF.

CDR3 in DNA: TGTGCCAGCTCACCGGGGGGACTGGGCTTGGATACGCAGTATTTT. Protein: CASSPGGLGLDTQYF. The chain links TRBV18 to TRBJ2-3; the D gene is possibly TRBD2 (6 bases). Trimming pared 3 bases from V and 6 bases from J, leaving 16 bases between. This CDR3 spans 15 amino acids. CDR1 is KGHSH, CDR2 LQKENI, per germline.

The J gene is TRBJ1-1, the V gene TRBV15; D might be TRBD1 (6 bases). This CDR3 contains 12 residues. The germline V and J ends were trimmed by 6 bases and 3 bases, with 8 bases remaining between them. Germline V CDR1 and CDR2: LNHNV, YYDKDF (reference sequence). The CDR3 loop reads CATRKGDTEAFF. The CDR3 DNA reads TGTGCCACCAGAAAGGGGGACACTGAAGCTTTCTTT. The complete variable domain, with remaining parts taken from reference TRBV15 and TRBJ1-1, reads DAMVIQNPRYQVTQFGKPVTLSCSQTLNHNVMYWYQQKSSQAPKLLFHYYDKDFNNEADTPDNFQSRRPNTSFCFLDIRSPGLGDTAMYLCATRKGDTEAFFGQGTRLTVV.

This clone was seen only a few times. The chain is built from TRBV4-3 and TRBJ1-4, with D maybe TRBD1 (6 bases). Trimming stripped 0 bases from V and 6 bases from J, with 11 bases between. The CDR3 loop spans 15 amino acids. Germline CDR1 LGHNA, CDR2 YSLEER. Here the CDR3 reads CASSQDQGKDEKLFF. CDR3 in DNA: TGCGCCAGCAGCCAAGATCAGGGGAAAGATGAAAAACTGTTTTTT.

This chain connects TRBV5-1 to TRBJ2-5; 7 bases are a match to TRBD1. Germline assignment: CDR1 SGHRS and CDR2 YFSETQ. V lost 2 bases and J lost 1; bases outside the gene matches: 5. CDR3 length: 15 residues. This CDR3 reads CASSFRDSLQETQYF. The CDR3 DNA is TGCGCCAGCAGCTTTCGGGACAGTCTCCAAGAGACCCAGTACTTC.

The rearrangement joins TRBV2 to TRBJ2-3; D remains ambiguous. Per the germline V gene, CDR1 is SNHLY and CDR2 is FYNNEI. The germline V and J ends were trimmed by 8 bases and 1 base, with 7 bases remaining between them. There are 12 residues in the CDR3. For the CDR3, the DNA is TGTGCCAGCGGACGGCGCACAGATACGCAGTATTTT. This translates into CASGRRTDTQYF.

Only a few counts were recorded for this clone. The DNA of the CDR3 is TGTGCCAGCAGCCCCACCGTTGGGACAGGGTTGTACGAGCAGTACTTC. This codes for CASSPTVGTGLYEQYF. The V gene is TRBV11-1, the J gene TRBJ2-7, with TRBD1 matching over 9 bases. The CDR3 covers 16 residues. Looked up from germline, CDR1 is SGHAT and CDR2 is FQDESV (reference sequence). Trimming cost V 5 bases and J 4 bases; bases outside gene matches: 12. The entire variable domain, with the rest obtained from reference TRBV11-1 and TRBJ2-7, is as follows: EAEVAQSPRYKITEKSQAVAFWCDPISGHATLYWYRQILGQGPELLVQFQDESVVDDSQLPKDRFSAERLKGVDSTLKIQPAELGDSAMYLCASSPTVGTGLYEQYFGPGTRLTVT.

The chain links TRBV7-2 to TRBJ1-1, with D perhaps matching TRBD1 (6 bases). The CDR3 is made up of 17 amino acids. Germline CDR1 reads SGHTA; CDR2 reads FQGNSA. Deletions cut 6 bases from V and 5 bases from J, with 25 bases between. CDR3 amino acids: CASSQQAGAAEKTEAFF. In nucleotides, the CDR3 is TGTGCCAGCAGTCAGCAGGCGGGGGCAGCCGAGAAAACTGAAGCTTTCTTT. Together with reference TRBV7-2 and TRBJ1-1, the CDR3 gives the full variable domain: GAGVSQSPSNKVTEKGKDVELRCDPISGHTALYWYRQSLGQGLEFLIYFQGNSAPDKSGLPSDRFSAERTGGSVSTLTIQRTQQEDSAVYLCASSQQAGAAEKTEAFFGQGTRLTVV.

This clone was recorded only once. This CDR3 reads CASSYPTDGDSPLHF. For the CDR3, the DNA is TGTGCCAGCAGTTACCCAACGGACGGGGATTCACCCCTCCACTTT. V usage is TRBV6-5 and J usage is TRBJ1-6, with D uncertain. Trimming took 2 bases from V and 8 from J, leaving 13 bases between them. Per germline, CDR1 MNHEY and CDR2 SVGAGI. This CDR3 has 15 amino acids.

CDR3 region: CASIAGGERNYGYTF. The DNA of the CDR3 is TGTGCCAGCATCGCAGGGGGCGAGCGGAACTATGGCTACACCTTC. The chain employs TRBV2 and TRBJ1-2; 8 positions agree with TRBD1. The CDR3 has 15 amino acids. Germline lookup yields CDR1 SNHLY and CDR2 FYNNEI. Trimming took 7 bases from V and 2 from J; bases not matched to a gene: 9. Complete variable domain (other parts from reference TRBV2 and TRBJ1-2): EPEVTQTPSHQVTQMGQEVILRCVPISNHLYFYWYRQILGQKVEFLVSFYNNEISEKSEIFDDQFSVERPDGSNFTLKIRSTKLEDSAMYFCASIAGGERNYGYTFGSGTRLTVV.

This clone was found once. This CDR3 reads CASSSDRGQETQYF. The CDR3 DNA reads as TGTGCCAGCAGCTCGGACAGGGGGCAAGAGACCCAGTACTTC. J is TRBJ2-5 and V is TRBV7-2; 10 bases agree with TRBD1. Germline V CDR1 and CDR2: SGHTA, FQGNSA. J lost 2 bases, V lost 4 bases, and 1 base had no gene match. This CDR3 has 14 amino acids.

The chain carries TRBV4-3 and TRBJ1-1; unclear D gene. Trimming pared 1 base from V and 0 bases from J, leaving 12 bases between. The CDR3 length is 16 residues. CDR1 LGHNA and CDR2 YSLEER come from the germline V gene. In DNA form, the CDR3 reads TGCGCCAGCAGCCAAGGCCTAACGGGAATGAACACTGAAGCTTTCTTT. Translating gives CASSQGLTGMNTEAFF.

The chain recombines TRBV29-1 with TRBJ2-1; D is unclear. V lost 7 bases and J lost 5, with 12 bases in between. Germline lookup yields CDR1 SQVTM and CDR2 ANQGSEA. This CDR3 is 12 amino acids long. CDR3 sequence: CSGGLRDNEQFF. The CDR3 bases are TGCAGCGGGGGTCTTAGAGACAATGAGCAGTTCTTC.